A single sample is the source of the 10 T cell receptor beta chains below, sequenced in a study of cytomegalovirus exposure and HLA in healthy donors. The PCR employed 60 Vbeta primers together with 13 Jbeta primers. Sequenced by immunoSEQ multiplex PCR; TCRdb stores in-frame clones only, minus some. The profile covers approximately 170,000 clones, with roughly 80% appearing a single time and roughly 2.8% taken by the ten largest. Specimen: PBMCs. Source of these receptors: a woman aged 25 to 45 in good health and CMV-seropositive.

This chain joins TRBV29-1 and TRBJ2-5; D not resolved. The CDR3 has 14 amino acids. Per the germline V gene, CDR1 is SQVTM and CDR2 is ANQGSEA. The germline V and J ends were trimmed by 4 bases and 1 base, with 13 bases remaining between them. CDR3 DNA sequence: TGCAGCGTTGGTTTGGTTGGCTCCCAAGAGACCCAGTACTTC. It specifies CSVGLVGSQETQYF.

This rearrangement joins TRBV28 to TRBJ1-1; D unresolved. Germline V gene lookup returns CDR1 MDHEN and CDR2 SYDVKM. This CDR3 comprises 12 residues. Trimming removed 5 bases from V and 6 bases from J, with 10 bases in between. This CDR3 reads CASSPQRAEAFF. In nucleotides, the CDR3 is TGTGCCAGCAGTCCTCAGCGGGCTGAAGCTTTCTTT.

This chain uses TRBV7-9 with TRBJ2-1, with D perhaps TRBD2 (5 bases). The CDR3 totals 13 residues. CDR1 and CDR2 from the germline V gene are SEHNR and FQNEAQ (reference sequence). V lost 0 bases to trimming and J lost 10 bases, with 10 bases between them. The CDR3 sequence: CASSLAQGSEQFF. CDR3 DNA: TGTGCCAGCAGCTTAGCGCAAGGGAGCGAGCAGTTCTTC.

The CDR3 sequence: CASSIREGNQPQHF. In DNA form, the CDR3 reads TGTGCCAGTAGTATTCGGGAGGGCAATCAGCCCCAGCATTTT. The chain is built from TRBV19 and TRBJ1-5; no reliable D call. Per germline, CDR1 LNHDA and CDR2 SQIVND (reference sequence). The CDR3 has 14 amino acids. V was trimmed by 3 bases and J by 2 bases, leaving 8 bases between them.

The chain has TRBV19 and TRBJ1-5; no clear D. Trimming stripped 3 bases from V and 0 bases from J, with 9 bases between. The CDR3 consists of 15 residues. CDR1 and CDR2 from the germline V gene are LNHDA and SQIVND (reference sequence). The CDR3 DNA sequence: TGTGCCAGTAGTATCTCGGGGTATAGCAATCAGCCCCAGCATTTT. This codes for CASSISGYSNQPQHF.

The V and J genes are TRBV19 and TRBJ2-3; 9 nucleotides match TRBD1. The CDR3 consists of 15 residues. Trimming cost V 6 bases and J 4 bases; bases outside gene matches: 8. Germline loops: CDR1 LNHDA, CDR2 SQIVND (reference sequence). CDR3 protein: CASRSRTGAADTQYF. Here the CDR3 DNA reads TGTGCCAGTAGATCCAGGACAGGGGCCGCAGATACGCAGTATTTT.

The rearrangement links TRBV2 to TRBJ1-2, with a tentative D call TRBD1 (5 bases). This CDR3 is built from 14 residues. Between the trimmed V and J ends, which lost 2 bases and 7 bases, there was a span of 14 bases. CDR1 is SNHLY, CDR2 FYNNEI, per germline. In DNA, the CDR3 is TGTGCCAGCAGTGAAACCCCAGGGTTGAGTGGCTACACCTTC. Translated, it gives CASSETPGLSGYTF.

This chain connects TRBV5-1 to TRBJ2-1, with TRBD2 matching over 11 bases. Germline lookup yields CDR1 SGHRS and CDR2 YFSETQ. The V and J ends lost 5 bases and 8 bases, in that order; junction bases with no gene match: 12. This CDR3 has 16 amino acids. This CDR3 is CASSHRLAGLEDEQFF. CDR3 DNA sequence: TGCGCCAGCAGTCACCGACTAGCGGGATTGGAAGATGAGCAGTTCTTC. Looking up the rest from reference TRBV5-1 and TRBJ2-1 gives the full variable domain: KAGVTQTPRYLIKTRGQQVTLSCSPISGHRSVSWYQQTPGQGLQFLFEYFSETQRNKGNFPGRFSGRQFSNSRSEMNVSTLELGDSALYLCASSHRLAGLEDEQFFGPGTRLTVL.

V and J are TRBV11-3 and TRBJ2-1, with 7 bases matching TRBD2. The germline gives CDR1 SGHNT, CDR2 YENEEA. The CDR3 has 14 residues. J lost 5 bases, V lost 4 bases, and 5 bases had no gene match. The CDR3 protein is CASSWGGDNNEQFF. DNA for the CDR3: TGTGCCAGCAGCTGGGGGGGAGATAACAATGAGCAGTTCTTC. Supplemented by reference TRBV11-3 and TRBJ2-1, the full variable domain reads EAGVVQSPRYKIIEKKQPVAFWCNPISGHNTLYWYLQNLGQGPELLIRYENEEAVDDSQLPKDRFSAERLKGVDSTLKIQPAELGDSAVYLCASSWGGDNNEQFFGPGTRLTVL.

The chain has TRBV11-2 and TRBJ2-3; 8 positions agree with TRBD1. The germline V gene has CDR1 SGHAT and CDR2 FQNNGV. After removal of 4 bases from V and 4 bases from J, the junction contained 7 bases not matched to a gene. CDR3 size: 15 residues. CDR3 DNA sequence: TGTGCCAGCAGCTACCTGGACAGGGTGGCAGATACGCAGTATTTT. Protein sequence: CASSYLDRVADTQYF.